This entry concerns a single TCR beta chain. The antigen is undetermined. The CDR3 contains 12 residues. V lost 4 bases to trimming and J lost 11 bases, with 15 bases between them. Germline V CDR1 and CDR2: SGDLS, YYNGEE. For the second PCR, which ran for roughly 7 to 11 cycles, a sample-barcoded 5' primer and a J-beta primer mix were used. One entry per CDR3 protein results from TCRdb running MiXCR on the 5' RACE reads. The sample shows approximately 360,000 distinct CDR3 sequences, 45% to 60% of them seen only once. This specimen comes from a study of blood T cells in healthy people across ages. Study observations and caveats: More naive CD4+ cells and higher diversity were found in long-lived than in aged donors.

The source is a man between 60 and 75 years old in good health. The chain is built from TRBV9 and TRBJ2-5; unclear D gene. Sequenced input: blood. The CDR3 here is CASSLVSNEQYF. DNA for the CDR3: TGTGCCAGCAGCCTAGTCAGTAATGAGCAGTACTTC.